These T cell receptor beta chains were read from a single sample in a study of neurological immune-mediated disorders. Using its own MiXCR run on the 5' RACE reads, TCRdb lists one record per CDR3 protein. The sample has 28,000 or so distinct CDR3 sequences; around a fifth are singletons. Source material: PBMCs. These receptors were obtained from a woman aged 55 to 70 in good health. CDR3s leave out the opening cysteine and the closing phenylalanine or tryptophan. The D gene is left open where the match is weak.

CDR3: ASSQDSSGISKY; D: TRBD2; V: TRBV14
CDR3: ASSFPGSYNSPLH; D: .; V: TRBV7-2
CDR3: ASSVVPAGAGGTNEQF; D: TRBD2; V: TRBV9
CDR3: AISEYHDNSYEQY; D: .; V: TRBV10-3
CDR3: ASSYWLGTGELF; D: .; V: TRBV6-2/TRBV6-3
CDR3: ASSGMAALGEQF; D: .; V: TRBV11-2
CDR3: ASSLEGGLAGVTDTQY; D: TRBD2; V: TRBV7-2
CDR3: SARAPEKLF; D: .; V: TRBV20-1
CDR3: ATSPGQGVHEQY; D: TRBD1; V: TRBV24-1
CDR3: ASSTSRTAAQAEQY; D: .; V: TRBV7-2
CDR3: ASSGTGGWNQPQH; D: TRBD1; V: TRBV12-3/TRBV12-4
CDR3: ASSWTSGRGGNEQF; D: TRBD2; V: TRBV7-9
CDR3: ASSPGTGDWQPQH; D: TRBD1; V: TRBV3-1
CDR3: SARAQDNTDTQY; D: .; V: TRBV20-1
CDR3: SATGSGNNEQF; D: .; V: TRBV20-1
CDR3: ASSYRDSVYGYT; D: TRBD1; V: TRBV6-2/TRBV6-3
CDR3: ASSADRYYEQY; D: .; V: TRBV7-9
CDR3: ASKGETSNYGYT; D: .; V: TRBV25-1
CDR3: ASSSTNGSYEQY; D: .; V: TRBV6-2/TRBV6-3
CDR3: ASTRYGGGTYNEQF; D: TRBD2; V: TRBV5-6
CDR3: SVSLQEKLF; D: .; V: TRBV29-1
CDR3: ASSFGGPHLSFYNEQF; D: .; V: TRBV7-9
CDR3: SARAPNQPQH; D: .; V: TRBV20-1
CDR3: ASSPRRAEAGYT; D: .; V: TRBV7-2
CDR3: ASSYRMERDGEADTQY; D: TRBD2; V: TRBV6-5
CDR3: ASSWRHRYEQY; D: .; V: TRBV6-6
CDR3: ASSLIAGTYNEQF; D: TRBD2; V: TRBV5-1
CDR3: ASSLAGSYGYT; D: .; V: TRBV3-1
CDR3: ASRQGSRGANNSPLH; D: .; V: TRBV4-3